Listed below are T cell receptor beta chains from one sample, sequenced in a study of blood T cell repertoires in COVID-19. Assay used: immunoSEQ multiplex PCR; TCRdb lists only in-frame clones, some missing. In the table there are 160,000 or so clones, over 75% of which are singletons. The sample comprised PBMCs or T cells enriched from blood (not recorded which). The receptor source for this set is a woman aged 50 to 60 who had recovered from COVID-19. CDR3s include the opening cysteine and the closing phenylalanine or tryptophan. The D gene is left open where the match is weak. Clone size is given for some rows only: seen once, a few or many times, or a class if the clone is expanded.

V gene: TRBV7-9
D gene: .
clone size: .
J gene: TRBJ1-2
CDR3 DNA: TGTGCCAGCAGCGCCTCAGGGGTCCGGGCCTATGGCTACACCTTC
CDR3 protein: CASSASGVRAYGYTF

V gene: TRBV5-1
D gene: .
clone size: .
J gene: TRBJ2-3
CDR3 DNA: TGCGCCAGCAGCTTAAGTCTAGGAGATACGCAGTATTTT
CDR3 protein: CASSLSLGDTQYF

V gene: TRBV18
D gene: TRBD1
clone size: .
J gene: TRBJ1-1
CDR3 DNA: TGTGCCAGCTCACCGGGACAGGGGCGGGCTTTCTTT
CDR3 protein: CASSPGQGRAFF

V gene: TRBV3-1/TRBV3-2
D gene: TRBD2
clone size: .
J gene: TRBJ2-1
CDR3 DNA: TGTGCCAGCAGCCCTAAGCGGGGGTCGTACAATGAGCAGTTCTTC
CDR3 protein: CASSPKRGSYNEQFF

V gene: TRBV7-9
D gene: .
clone size: once
J gene: TRBJ2-7
CDR3 DNA: TGTGCCAGCAGCTTAGTTCAGGGCCGTAACTACGAGCAGTACTTC
CDR3 protein: CASSLVQGRNYEQYF

V gene: TRBV15
D gene: .
clone size: .
J gene: TRBJ2-6
CDR3 DNA: TGTGCCACCAGCAGGGCTGGAGATGGGGCCAACGTCCTGACTTTC
CDR3 protein: CATSRAGDGANVLTF

V gene: TRBV18
D gene: .
clone size: .
J gene: TRBJ1-1
CDR3 DNA: TGTGCCAGCTCACCACAGACGGGGACTACTGAAGCTTTCTTT
CDR3 protein: CASSPQTGTTEAFF

V gene: TRBV7-9
D gene: .
clone size: .
J gene: TRBJ2-3
CDR3 DNA: TGTGCCAGCAGCCGGACTACAAGCACAGATACGCAGTATTTT
CDR3 protein: CASSRTTSTDTQYF

V gene: TRBV12-5
D gene: .
clone size: .
J gene: TRBJ2-2
CDR3 DNA: TGTGCTAGTGCCATTACTACAGGGAGCACCGGGGAGCTGTTTTTT
CDR3 protein: CASAITTGSTGELFF

V gene: TRBV6-5
D gene: .
clone size: .
J gene: TRBJ2-1
CDR3 DNA: TGTGCCAGCAGTTACGTTGTCGGGATCTCCTACAATGAGCAGTTCTTC
CDR3 protein: CASSYVVGISYNEQFF

V gene: TRBV19
D gene: TRBD1
clone size: .
J gene: TRBJ2-7
CDR3 DNA: TGTGCCAGTAACCCGAGACAGGGGTGGGGCGAGCAGTACTTC
CDR3 protein: CASNPRQGWGEQYF

V gene: TRBV4-3
D gene: TRBD1
clone size: .
J gene: TRBJ1-1
CDR3 DNA: TGCGCCAGCAGCCTTTCAGGGGGTATCACTGAAGCTTTCTTT
CDR3 protein: CASSLSGGITEAFF

V gene: TRBV2
D gene: TRBD1
clone size: .
J gene: TRBJ1-2
CDR3 DNA: TGTGCCAGTGAGACAGGGGTTGGCTACACCTTC
CDR3 protein: CASETGVGYTF

V gene: TRBV5-1
D gene: .
clone size: once
J gene: TRBJ2-3
CDR3 DNA: TGCGCCAGCAGCAAGACCCCTCGGGCAGATACGCAGTATTTT
CDR3 protein: CASSKTPRADTQYF

V gene: TRBV6-2/TRBV6-3
D gene: .
clone size: .
J gene: TRBJ2-7
CDR3 DNA: TGTGCCAGCAGCGGCACCGGGGGCGAGCAGTACTTC
CDR3 protein: CASSGTGGEQYF

V gene: TRBV30
D gene: .
clone size: few
J gene: TRBJ1-6
CDR3 DNA: TGTGCCTGGAAGGGGGGGGGTAATTCACCCCTCCACTTT
CDR3 protein: CAWKGGGNSPLHF

V gene: TRBV14
D gene: TRBD1
clone size: .
J gene: TRBJ1-5
CDR3 DNA: TGTGCCAGCAGCCAAGATCAGGACAGGGGAATACGCTATAGCAATCAGCCCCAGCATTTT
CDR3 protein: CASSQDQDRGIRYSNQPQHF

V gene: TRBV10-3
D gene: .
clone size: .
J gene: TRBJ2-3
CDR3 DNA: TGTGCCATCAAGCGGGGCACAGATACGCAGTATTTT
CDR3 protein: CAIKRGTDTQYF

V gene: TRBV7-8
D gene: .
clone size: .
J gene: TRBJ1-2
CDR3 DNA: TGTGCCAGCAGCTTAGGTCAGGTCGACTATGGCTACACCTTC
CDR3 protein: CASSLGQVDYGYTF

V gene: TRBV4-2
D gene: .
clone size: .
J gene: TRBJ1-5
CDR3 DNA: TGTGCCAGCAGCCAAGATCGGGGTTCGCGCGCCAATCAGCCCCAGCATTTT
CDR3 protein: CASSQDRGSRANQPQHF

V gene: TRBV11-2
D gene: TRBD1
clone size: .
J gene: TRBJ1-4
CDR3 DNA: TGTGCCAGCAGCTCAGGACAGGGGCTTAATGAAAAACTGTTTTTT
CDR3 protein: CASSSGQGLNEKLFF

V gene: TRBV19
D gene: .
clone size: .
J gene: TRBJ1-1
CDR3 DNA: TGTGCCAGTACCATAGATGGACAGCAGAACACTGAAGCTTTCTTT
CDR3 protein: CASTIDGQQNTEAFF

V gene: TRBV3-1/TRBV3-2
D gene: .
clone size: .
J gene: TRBJ1-6
CDR3 DNA: TGTGCCAGCAGCCAAGAAGGGGCCGTTGGGTCCTATAATTCACCCCTCCACTTT
CDR3 protein: CASSQEGAVGSYNSPLHF

V gene: TRBV7-2
D gene: TRBD2
clone size: .
J gene: TRBJ2-3
CDR3 DNA: TGTGCCAGCAGCTTAGGTGGGACTAGCGAGTATTTT
CDR3 protein: CASSLGGTSEYF

V gene: TRBV12-3/TRBV12-4
D gene: .
clone size: .
J gene: TRBJ1-2
CDR3 DNA: TGTGCCAGCAGTAACAGGAACTATGGCTACACCTTC
CDR3 protein: CASSNRNYGYTF

V gene: TRBV5-1
D gene: .
clone size: .
J gene: TRBJ2-3
CDR3 DNA: TGCGCCAGCAGCTTGGGCGCAGATACGCAGTATTTT
CDR3 protein: CASSLGADTQYF

V gene: TRBV5-4
D gene: .
clone size: .
J gene: TRBJ2-1
CDR3 DNA: TGTGCCAGCAGCCCGACTGAGTACAATGAGCAGTTCTTC
CDR3 protein: CASSPTEYNEQFF

V gene: TRBV27
D gene: .
clone size: .
J gene: TRBJ1-2
CDR3 DNA: TGTGCCAGCGGCAGAACAGGGTCCTATGGCTACACCTTC
CDR3 protein: CASGRTGSYGYTF

V gene: TRBV12-5
D gene: TRBD1
clone size: .
J gene: TRBJ1-1
CDR3 DNA: TGTGCTAGTGGACCGGGACAGGGAAACACTGAAGCTTTCTTT
CDR3 protein: CASGPGQGNTEAFF

V gene: TRBV12-3/TRBV12-4
D gene: TRBD2
clone size: .
J gene: TRBJ2-1
CDR3 DNA: TGTGCCAGCAGTTTAGGGGGGGGGAATGAGCAGTTCTTC
CDR3 protein: CASSLGGGNEQFF

V gene: TRBV21-1
D gene: .
clone size: .
J gene: TRBJ1-1
CDR3 DNA: TGTGCCAGCACCTCGGACAGGGCCCTTGAAGCTTTCTTT
CDR3 protein: CASTSDRALEAFF

V gene: TRBV27
D gene: TRBD2
clone size: few
J gene: TRBJ2-3
CDR3 DNA: TGTGCCAGCAGACCGATGGGGGGGTCCACAGATACGCAGTATTTT
CDR3 protein: CASRPMGGSTDTQYF

V gene: TRBV4-3
D gene: .
clone size: .
J gene: TRBJ1-1
CDR3 DNA: TGCGCCAGCAGCCAAGGTTCAGGGGTAGGAGCTTTCTTT
CDR3 protein: CASSQGSGVGAFF

V gene: TRBV10-1
D gene: TRBD1
clone size: .
J gene: TRBJ2-1
CDR3 DNA: TGCGCCAGCAATAACGGACAGGCTCGCTCCCGTTACAATGAGCAGTTCTTC
CDR3 protein: CASNNGQARSRYNEQFF

V gene: TRBV30
D gene: .
clone size: .
J gene: TRBJ2-1
CDR3 DNA: TGTGCCTGGAGTGTACGAGGGAATGAGCAGTTCTTC
CDR3 protein: CAWSVRGNEQFF

V gene: TRBV12-3/TRBV12-4
D gene: TRBD1
clone size: .
J gene: TRBJ1-2
CDR3 DNA: TGTGCCAGCAGCTTCGGGACAGGGTATGGCTACACCTTC
CDR3 protein: CASSFGTGYGYTF

V gene: TRBV9
D gene: .
clone size: once
J gene: TRBJ1-2
CDR3 DNA: TGTGCCAGCAGCACCCTTGGGGGGGGCAATGGCTACACCTTC
CDR3 protein: CASSTLGGGNGYTF

V gene: TRBV27
D gene: .
clone size: .
J gene: TRBJ1-6
CDR3 DNA: TGTGCCAGCAGTTTAATACAGAGCTCCTATAATTCACCCCTCCACTTT
CDR3 protein: CASSLIQSSYNSPLHF

V gene: TRBV29-1
D gene: TRBD1
clone size: few
J gene: TRBJ1-2
CDR3 DNA: TGCAGCGTTGGAGGACAGGCTGATGGCTACACCTTC
CDR3 protein: CSVGGQADGYTF

V gene: TRBV7-2
D gene: TRBD2
clone size: .
J gene: TRBJ2-5
CDR3 DNA: TGTGCCAGCAGCTTACAAGCGGGAAAAGAGACCCAGTACTTC
CDR3 protein: CASSLQAGKETQYF

V gene: TRBV5-5
D gene: .
clone size: .
J gene: TRBJ1-1
CDR3 DNA: TGTGCCAGCAGCTTGGCCCCAGGCACTGAAGCTTTCTTT
CDR3 protein: CASSLAPGTEAFF

V gene: TRBV19
D gene: TRBD1
clone size: once
J gene: TRBJ1-2
CDR3 DNA: TGTGCCAGTAGTATTCAGGGGGCGCGTGGCTACACCTTC
CDR3 protein: CASSIQGARGYTF

V gene: TRBV9
D gene: TRBD1
clone size: .
J gene: TRBJ2-1
CDR3 DNA: TGTGCCAGCAGCGTACAGGGACAGGGGTGGATGAATGAGCAGTTCTTC
CDR3 protein: CASSVQGQGWMNEQFF

V gene: TRBV5-6
D gene: TRBD1
clone size: .
J gene: TRBJ2-4
CDR3 DNA: TGTGCCAGCAGCCCCAGCGACAGGGGGCTAGCCAAAAACATTCAGTACTTC
CDR3 protein: CASSPSDRGLAKNIQYF

V gene: TRBV4-3
D gene: .
clone size: .
J gene: TRBJ2-5
CDR3 DNA: TGCGCCAGCAGCCAGAGCTCTGCGGGGTCGCAAGAGACCCAGTACTTC
CDR3 protein: CASSQSSAGSQETQYF

V gene: TRBV6-6
D gene: .
clone size: .
J gene: TRBJ2-2
CDR3 DNA: TGTGCCAGCAGCGACAGTCCCGCGAACACCGGGGAGCTGTTTTTT
CDR3 protein: CASSDSPANTGELFF

V gene: TRBV18
D gene: TRBD2
clone size: .
J gene: TRBJ2-7
CDR3 DNA: TGTGCCAGCTCACCCATAGAGGGACTAGCGGGGGGATTGAGCTCCTACGAGCAGTACTTC
CDR3 protein: CASSPIEGLAGGLSSYEQYF

V gene: TRBV5-5
D gene: .
clone size: .
J gene: TRBJ1-6
CDR3 DNA: TGTGCCAGCAGCTTGACAGGGCAAGAGAATTCACCCCTCCACTTT
CDR3 protein: CASSLTGQENSPLHF

V gene: TRBV12-5
D gene: .
clone size: .
J gene: TRBJ2-5
CDR3 DNA: TGTGCTAGTGGTTCCCGGGACAAGAGTTTCCAGTACTTC
CDR3 protein: CASGSRDKSFQYF

V gene: TRBV5-1
D gene: TRBD2
clone size: .
J gene: TRBJ2-1
CDR3 DNA: TGCGCCAGCAGCGCCGGACTAGCGGGGGTTAATGAGCAGTTCTTC
CDR3 protein: CASSAGLAGVNEQFF

V gene: TRBV7-6
D gene: TRBD1
clone size: .
J gene: TRBJ2-2
CDR3 DNA: TGTGCCAGCAGCTCGACCTCCGGGACAGCCACCGGGGAGCTGTTTTTT
CDR3 protein: CASSSTSGTATGELFF

V gene: TRBV4-3
D gene: TRBD1
clone size: .
J gene: TRBJ2-2
CDR3 DNA: TGCGCCAGCAGCCACCTGACAGGGTCAAACACCGGGGAGCTGTTTTTT
CDR3 protein: CASSHLTGSNTGELFF

V gene: TRBV14
D gene: .
clone size: once
J gene: TRBJ2-6
CDR3 DNA: TGTGCCAGCAGCCCTATATCTGGGGCCAACGTCCTGACTTTC
CDR3 protein: CASSPISGANVLTF

V gene: TRBV7-8
D gene: TRBD1
clone size: .
J gene: TRBJ2-7
CDR3 DNA: TGTGCCAGCATCAAACAGGGGGCTGAAGAGCAGTACTTC
CDR3 protein: CASIKQGAEEQYF

V gene: TRBV12-5
D gene: TRBD2
clone size: once
J gene: TRBJ2-5
CDR3 DNA: TGTGCTAGTGGTTTGCCCCCGACTAGCGGGGGCCGACAGGGCACCCAGTACTTC
CDR3 protein: CASGLPPTSGGRQGTQYF

V gene: TRBV25-1
D gene: .
clone size: .
J gene: TRBJ2-2
CDR3 DNA: TGTGCCAGCAGCATACTCGGAGGCACCGGGGAGCTGTTTTTT
CDR3 protein: CASSILGGTGELFF

V gene: TRBV9
D gene: .
clone size: .
J gene: TRBJ2-4
CDR3 DNA: TGTGCCAGCAGCGGGGGCCCCAAAAACATTCAGTACTTC
CDR3 protein: CASSGGPKNIQYF

V gene: TRBV5-5
D gene: TRBD2
clone size: .
J gene: TRBJ2-3
CDR3 DNA: TGTGCCAGCAGCAATAGCGGGGGAACAGATACGCAGTATTTT
CDR3 protein: CASSNSGGTDTQYF

V gene: TRBV6-5
D gene: .
clone size: .
J gene: TRBJ1-2
CDR3 DNA: TGTGCCAGCAGTTACGCTACGCAGGTTGAGTATGGCTACACCTTC
CDR3 protein: CASSYATQVEYGYTF

V gene: TRBV7-9
D gene: TRBD1
clone size: .
J gene: TRBJ1-2
CDR3 DNA: TGTGCCAGCAGCCTTCCACCACCGGCCCGACAGGGGGCGTTCGGCTACACCTTC
CDR3 protein: CASSLPPPARQGAFGYTF